Described below is a single TCR beta chain sequence and its context. The data were obtained in a study of technical replicates of blood from several donors. Produced via immunoSEQ multiplex PCR; TCRdb's table is partial and in-frame only. The data show approximately 75,000 clones, with roughly four fifths seen just once and approximately 3.5% held by the top ten. Per the germline V gene, CDR1 is SGHRS and CDR2 is YFSETQ. The CDR3 extends over 13 amino acids. Trimming pared 4 bases from V and 5 bases from J, leaving 13 bases between. The material sequenced was PBMCs. The chain employs TRBV5-1 and TRBJ2-7; TRBD2 is a possible D gene (6 bases). The source of this sequence is a human donor in good health. Some clones in this sample may be carry-over from other donors' samples. The CDR3 DNA reads as TGCGCCAGCAGCCCGCTAGCGAGCCACGAGCAGTACTTC. Translated, it gives CASSPLASHEQYF.